The TCR beta chain described here comes from a study of blood T cell repertoires in COVID-19. Germline lookup yields CDR1 SGHRS and CDR2 YFSETQ. With V trimmed by 2 bases and J by 4 bases, 6 bases remained unmatched. The CDR3 sequence is 16 residues long. Per the authors' pipeline: Amplification of reference gene primers was used by the study to estimate nucleated cell counts. Sequenced by immunoSEQ multiplex PCR; TCRdb stores in-frame clones only, minus some. D and trimming come from the DNA, and the V and J calls and clone size come from that table. The data hold about 480,000 clones, with less than 90% observed a single time.

The clonotype comes from a woman aged 60-75 years who had recovered from COVID-19. Sequenced material: PBMCs or T cells enriched from blood (not recorded which). The chain combines TRBV5-1 with TRBJ2-1; 10 bases agree with TRBD1. This chain's CDR3 is CASSLIPGQGYNEQFF. The DNA for the CDR3 is TGCGCCAGCAGCTTAATCCCGGGACAGGGGTACAATGAGCAGTTCTTC. Based on the CDR3 plus reference TRBV5-1 and TRBJ2-1, the full variable domain is KAGVTQTPRYLIKTRGQQVTLSCSPISGHRSVSWYQQTPGQGLQFLFEYFSETQRNKGNFPGRFSGRQFSNSRSEMNVSTLELGDSALYLCASSLIPGQGYNEQFFGPGTRLTVL.